One sample yielded the 31 T cell receptor beta chains listed below, sequenced in a study of shared clonotypes between healthy human individuals. Produced via immunoSEQ multiplex PCR; TCRdb's table is partial and in-frame only. Seen here are about 470,000 clones, roughly 83% observed once, and the top ten hold about 13%. Sample: PBMCs. These receptors all stem from a woman aged 40 to 50 in good health. Some clones in this sample may be carry-over from other donors' samples.

The V gene is TRBV1, the J gene TRBJ2-1; no check of the table's D call, TRBD2, against the DNA was made. TRBV1 is tagged as a pseudogene. The CDR3 has 16 residues. This CDR3 reads CTSSQDPGLEYNEQFF. The CDR3 DNA reads as TGCACCAGCAGCCAGGATCCGGGACTAGAATACAATGAGCAGTTCTTC.

The chain is built from TRBV18 and TRBJ2-5; TRBD2 is a possible D gene (5 bases). CDR3 length: 15 amino acids. Germline V gene lookup returns CDR1 KGHSH and CDR2 LQKENI. The V gene lost 3 bases and the J gene lost 2 bases, with 13 bases spanning the gap. In DNA, the CDR3 is TGTGCCAGCTCACCGTGGAGCGGCCAGCAAGAGACCCAGTACTTC. It translates to CASSPWSGQQETQYF.

The chain joins TRBV11-3 to TRBJ2-7; 9 bases map to TRBD2. Germline CDR1 and CDR2: SGHNT and YENEEA. The CDR3 has 14 amino acids. V shed 5 bases and J 4 bases; nucleotides not matched to a gene: 6. The CDR3 DNA reads as TGTGCCAGCAGCCCCGGCCTAGCGGGATACGAGCAGTACTTC. Its translation is CASSPGLAGYEQYF.

This clone was picked up a small number of times. The chain employs TRBV5-1 and TRBJ1-2; D is unclear. V was pared by 0 bases and J by 0 bases, with 12 bases between. The CDR3 contains 16 residues. Germline CDR1 is SGHRS and CDR2 is YFSETQ. CDR3 DNA: TGCGCCAGCAGCTTGGGTCTAGGTTCAGCTAACTATGGCTACACCTTC. It specifies CASSLGLGSANYGYTF.

This clone turned up a few times. CDR3 DNA: TGTGCTAGTGGTTTGGTACAGGGGTGCGATACGCAGTATTTT. Translating it yields CASGLVQGCDTQYF. The chain employs TRBV12-5 and TRBJ2-3, with 7 bases lining up with TRBD1. CDR3 length: 14 residues. The J segment lost 6 bases and the V segment lost 0 bases, leaving 3 bases of the junction unmatched. CDR1 and CDR2 from the germline V gene are LGHNT and FRNRAP.

This clone was counted a few times. The same CDR3 arises from other DNA sequences in this sample as well. The rearrangement links TRBV30 to TRBJ2-6, with 7 bases identical to TRBD1. CDR1 GTSNPN and CDR2 SVGIG come from the germline V gene (reference sequence). V shed 5 bases and J 0 bases; nucleotides not matched to a gene: 4. The CDR3 is 15 residues long. CDR3 sequence reads: CAWGTDLSGANVLTF. The CDR3 DNA follows: TGTGCCTGGGGGACAGACCTCTCTGGGGCCAACGTCCTGACTTTC.

The chain uses TRBV5-6 and TRBJ2-1; D is unresolved. V lost 4 bases to trimming and J lost 5 bases, with 10 bases between them. The V gene's germline CDR1 is SGHDT and CDR2 YYEEEE. This CDR3 has 13 amino acids. The DNA for the CDR3 is TGTGCCAGCAGCCCCGGCCCGGACAATGAGCAGTTCTTC. Translating gives CASSPGPDNEQFF.

The V and J genes are TRBV29-1 and TRBJ2-3; maybe TRBD1 (5 bases). The germline V and J ends were trimmed by 3 bases and 6 bases, with 7 bases remaining between them. Germline V gene sequence: CDR1 SQVTM, CDR2 ANQGSEA. The CDR3 extends over 11 amino acids. In nucleotides, the CDR3 is TGCAGCGTTGAGGCAGGGGATACGCAGTATTTT. This gives the protein CSVEAGDTQYF.

This clone has at least ten counts. This sample also contains other DNA sequences that code for the same CDR3. This chain connects TRBV28 to TRBJ2-7, with 8 positions matching TRBD1. The CDR3 covers 16 residues. The germline V gene has CDR1 MDHEN and CDR2 SYDVKM. The junction had 11 bases not matched to a gene; V was cut back by 7 bases and J by 0 bases. This chain's CDR3 is CASTPAGTGASYEQYF. The CDR3 nucleotides are TGTGCCAGCACTCCAGCCGGGACAGGTGCCTCCTACGAGCAGTACTTC.

The chain combines TRBV18 with TRBJ1-3; D is unclear. The CDR3 length is 18 residues. Deletions cut 2 bases from V and 0 bases from J, with 17 bases between. The V gene's germline CDR1 is KGHSH and CDR2 LQKENI. The CDR3 DNA sequence: TGTGCCAGCTCACCATACGCTTTACAGAGTTTCTCTGGAAACACCATATATTTT. This gives the protein CASSPYALQSFSGNTIYF.

The rearrangement links TRBV28 to TRBJ2-1, with D possibly called TRBD1 or TRBD2 (6 bases each). The V end was cut by 2 bases, the J end by 7 bases, with 15 bases between. From germline, CDR1 is MDHEN and CDR2 SYDVKM. The CDR3 totals 15 residues. The CDR3 protein is CASSLGRGLWNEQFF. In DNA, the CDR3 is TGTGCCAGCAGTTTAGGCCGGGGGCTGTGGAATGAGCAGTTCTTC.

This sequence joins TRBV15 and TRBJ1-5; 7 positions agree with TRBD1. The CDR3 is 15 amino acids. Looked up from germline, CDR1 is LNHNV and CDR2 is YYDKDF (reference sequence). J gave up 11 bases and V 0 bases, and 10 bases lay outside the gene matches. CDR3 DNA: TGTGCCACCAGCAGAGACCCGACAGGGTGGGAGTCCCAGCATTTT. It codes for CATSRDPTGWESQHF.

A word on this clone: This may be a read error: a much more frequent sequence differs by one nucleotide. In the same sample, other DNA sequences code for this CDR3. The chain links TRBV11-2 to TRBJ2-5, with no clear D. From germline, CDR1 is SGHAT and CDR2 FQNNGV. Trimming removed 3 bases at V and 5 bases at J, with 4 bases between. The CDR3 length is 11 residues. For the CDR3, the DNA is TGTGCCAGCAGCTTTGGGGAGACCCAGTACTTC. It codes for CASSFGETQYF.

This clone has more than one count but fewer than ten. V and J are TRBV19 and TRBJ1-5; D is unresolved. Trimming left V 5 bases short and J 6 bases short, with 20 bases between. CDR1 is LNHDA, CDR2 SQIVND, per germline (reference sequence). This CDR3 has 16 residues. CDR3 coding DNA: TGTGCCAGTAGTCCTCCCCGTGGGGTAGGGAGTCAGCCCCAGCATTTT. Translation gives CASSPPRGVGSQPQHF.

The chain couples TRBV7-2 to TRBJ1-2; tentatively, D is TRBD1 (5 bases). V gave up 3 bases and J gave up 5 bases, with 10 bases separating them. Germline CDR1 SGHTA, CDR2 FQGNSA. The length of the CDR3 is 13 residues. CDR3 bases: TGTGCCAGCAGCTTGCAGGGATGGTATGGCTACACCTTC. Its protein product is CASSLQGWYGYTF. Using reference TRBV7-2 and TRBJ1-2 for the parts outside the CDR3, the full variable domain is GAGVSQSPSNKVTEKGKDVELRCDPISGHTALYWYRQSLGQGLEFLIYFQGNSAPDKSGLPSDRFSAERTGGSVSTLTIQRTQQEDSAVYLCASSLQGWYGYTFGSGTRLTVV.

This clone was seen just once. CDR3 loop: CASSKTSGRGNSYEQYF. CDR3 coding DNA: TGTGCCAGCAGCAAGACTAGCGGGAGAGGGAACTCCTACGAGCAGTACTTC. The chain carries TRBV21-1 and TRBJ2-7; whether TRBD2, the table's D call, matches the DNA was not checked. TRBV21-1 is given as a pseudogene. This CDR3 spans 17 amino acids.

This clone was detected only a few times. This chain uses TRBV19 with TRBJ2-7; 7 positions agree with TRBD1. V lost 1 base to trimming and J lost 3 bases; unmatched junction nucleotides: 6. From germline, CDR1 is LNHDA and CDR2 SQIVND (reference sequence). There are 15 residues in the CDR3. The CDR3 region has the DNA TGTGCCAGTAGTATAGCCCGGGACAGCCTCTACGAGCAGTACTTC. Amino acids: CASSIARDSLYEQYF.

The chain is built from TRBV7-2 and TRBJ2-3; a possible D gene is TRBD1 (6 bases). The germline V gene has CDR1 SGHTA and CDR2 FQGNSA. This CDR3 has 15 residues. V gave up 5 bases and J gave up 6 bases, with 18 bases separating them. CDR3 sequence (DNA): TGTGCCAGCAGCCCGACCCCCCATACAGGGGATACGCAGTATTTT. Amino acids: CASSPTPHTGDTQYF.

The chain joins TRBV30 to TRBJ1-2, with unresolved D. The V and J ends lost 7 bases and 4 bases respectively, with 13 bases between them. Germline V lookup: CDR1 GTSNPN, CDR2 SVGIG (reference sequence). This CDR3 region has 12 residues. CDR3 DNA: TGTGCCTCGCGAGGGTCTGGCTATGGCTACACCTTC. This encodes CASRGSGYGYTF.

The gene calls are TRBV2 and TRBJ2-5; 8 positions match TRBD2. The CDR3 spans 15 residues. Germline CDR1 SNHLY, CDR2 FYNNEI. V was clipped by 5 bases and J by 0 bases; unmatched bases: 5. This CDR3 reads CASSPIAGYQETQYF. The CDR3 DNA follows: TGTGCCAGCAGTCCCATAGCGGGGTACCAAGAGACCCAGTACTTC. Looking up the rest from reference TRBV2 and TRBJ2-5 gives the full variable domain: EPEVTQTPSHQVTQMGQEVILRCVPISNHLYFYWYRQILGQKVEFLVSFYNNEISEKSEIFDDQFSVERPDGSNFTLKIRSTKLEDSAMYFCASSPIAGYQETQYFGPGTRLLVL.

The V call is TRBV29-1, the J call TRBJ2-5, with TRBD1 matching over 7 bases. The V gene's germline CDR1 is SQVTM and CDR2 ANQGSEA. Losses at the gene ends were 7 bases for V and 0 bases for J; bases not matched to a gene: 2. The CDR3 has 12 amino acids. Written as DNA, the CDR3 is TGCAGCGGAGGGACAGACCAAGAGACCCAGTACTTC. It yields the protein CSGGTDQETQYF.

This clone was seen a few times. The V and J genes are TRBV19 and TRBJ2-3, with D unclear. CDR1 is LNHDA and CDR2 is SQIVND in the germline V gene (reference sequence). This CDR3 spans 11 amino acids. The CDR3 here is CAVESTDTQYF. The CDR3 DNA reads TGTGCGGTGGAGAGCACAGATACGCAGTATTTT. Using reference TRBV19 and TRBJ2-3 for the parts outside the CDR3, the full variable domain is DGGITQSPKYLFRKEGQNVTLSCEQNLNHDAMYWYRQDPGQGLRLIYYSQIVNDFQKGDIAEGYSVSREKKESFPLTVTSAQKNPTAFYLCAVESTDTQYFGPGTRLTVL.

V usage is TRBV10-3 and J usage is TRBJ2-3; 10 bases fit TRBD2. V lost 6 bases and J lost 4; bases outside the gene matches: 4. Per germline, CDR1 ENHRY and CDR2 SYGVKD. CDR3 length equals 14 residues. The CDR3 DNA sequence: TGTGCCATCAGGGGGACTAGCGTGTCAGATACGCAGTATTTT. Amino acid sequence: CAIRGTSVSDTQYF.

A word on this clone: The same CDR3 can be traced to other DNA sequences in this sample. The chain joins TRBV27 to TRBJ2-1; TRBD2 aligns across 13 bases. The V and J ends lost 6 bases and 3 bases, in that order; junction bases with no gene match: 2. The CDR3 runs 15 residues. Germline V lookup: CDR1 MNHEY, CDR2 SMNVEV (reference sequence). This chain's CDR3 is CASRTSGRLYNEQFF. The CDR3 bases are TGTGCCAGCAGGACTAGCGGGAGGCTCTACAATGAGCAGTTCTTC.

The gene calls are TRBV19 and TRBJ1-1, with D hard to call. CDR3 length equals 14 residues. Between the trimmed V and J ends, which lost 5 bases and 6 bases, there was a span of 16 bases. Germline V gene lookup returns CDR1 LNHDA and CDR2 SQIVND (reference sequence). This CDR3 reads CASSEYEESAEAFF. The CDR3, as DNA: TGTGCCAGTAGTGAATATGAGGAGAGCGCTGAAGCTTTCTTT.

The CDR3 DNA reads TGTGCCAGCAGCTTGGGTACCAATCAGCCCCAGCATTTT. Its translation is CASSLGTNQPQHF. V and J are TRBV5-4 and TRBJ1-5; no definite D call. Germline V gene sequence: CDR1 SGHNT, CDR2 YYREEE (reference sequence). The CDR3 runs to 13 residues. V gave up 0 bases and J gave up 3 bases, with 4 bases separating them.

The chain is built from TRBV28 and TRBJ1-5; 9 bases fit TRBD1. The CDR3 is 14 residues long. J gave up 5 bases and V 5 bases, and 4 bases lay outside the gene matches. Germline CDR1 and CDR2: MDHEN and SYDVKM. Written as DNA, the CDR3 is TGTGCCAGCAGTCCGGGGACAGGGCATCAGCCCCAGCATTTT. The encoded protein is CASSPGTGHQPQHF.

This clone has at least ten counts. The genes are TRBV9 and TRBJ2-1; D is perhaps TRBD1 or TRBD2 (5 bases each). Germline CDR1 SGDLS, CDR2 YYNGEE. The length of the CDR3 is 18 residues. V lost 0 bases, J lost 1 base, and 17 bases lay in between. The CDR3 reads CASSVVGGGQGSYNEQFF. Written as DNA, the CDR3 is TGTGCCAGCAGCGTAGTAGGTGGCGGGCAGGGTTCCTACAATGAGCAGTTCTTC.

Only a few counts were recorded for this clone. The gene calls are TRBV28 and TRBJ1-2; 10 positions match TRBD1. Germline V lookup: CDR1 MDHEN, CDR2 SYDVKM. The CDR3 spans 15 residues. The V and J ends lost 7 bases and 4 bases, in that order; junction bases with no gene match: 9. In nucleotides, the CDR3 is TGTGCCAGCATGCTGACAGGGGGCCAGATCTATGGCTACACCTTC. It codes for CASMLTGGQIYGYTF.

V is TRBV27 and J is TRBJ1-2, with a tentative D call TRBD1 (5 bases). V lost 5 bases and J 6 bases, leaving 16 bases between the germline ends. The germline V gene encodes CDR1 MNHEY and CDR2 SMNVEV (reference sequence). This CDR3 spans 14 amino acids. The DNA for the CDR3 is TGTGCCAGCAGTCCGACGGCAGGGACCCATGGCTACACCTTC. The encoded protein is CASSPTAGTHGYTF.

This clone was picked up a small number of times. The chain carries TRBV6-1 and TRBJ2-7, with D uncertain. This CDR3 is built from 15 residues. In germline, CDR1 is MNHNS, CDR2 SASEGT. V lost 0 bases to trimming and J lost 3 bases, with 12 bases between them. In DNA form, the CDR3 reads TGTGCCAGCAGTGAAGCGGCGCTTTCGAACTACGAGCAGTACTTC. Translation: CASSEAALSNYEQYF.